The 27 T cell receptor beta chains given below trace back to one sample, sequenced in a study of graft-versus-host responses after intestinal transplantation. Assay used: immunoSEQ multiplex PCR; TCRdb lists only in-frame clones, some missing. The table records about 130,000 clones, around 90% of them present only once. The antigens these receptors bind are not known. This material consisted of unstimulated CD4+ T cells sorted from spleen or lymph node cells, taken before intestinal transplant. These receptors were obtained from a human donor who received an intestinal transplant.

The chain joins TRBV4-1 to TRBJ1-5, with D possibly TRBD1 on 5 matching bases. V lost 1 base to trimming and J lost 0 bases, with 10 bases between them. The germline V gene encodes CDR1 MGHRA and CDR2 YSYEKL. The CDR3 sequence is 16 residues long. DNA for the CDR3: TGCGCCAGCAGCCAAGGACAGAGCTTTAGCAATCAGCCCCAGCATTTT. Its translation is CASSQGQSFSNQPQHF.

This sequence joins TRBV6-1 and TRBJ1-4; 7 bases map to TRBD1. This CDR3 spans 14 amino acids. With V trimmed by 4 bases and J by 8 bases, 7 bases remained unmatched. Germline V gene sequence: CDR1 MNHNS, CDR2 SASEGT. The CDR3 here is CASSVGQGGEKLFF. The CDR3 nucleotides read TGTGCCAGCAGTGTGGGGCAGGGGGGCGAAAAACTGTTTTTT.

The CDR3 DNA sequence: TGCGCCAGCAGCTCCAAACCAGGGGCTGGGGCCAACGTCCTGACTTTC. Amino acid sequence: CASSSKPGAGANVLTF. The genes are TRBV5-1 and TRBJ2-6; a weak D match, TRBD1 (6 bases). Trimming stripped 3 bases from V and 2 bases from J, with 12 bases between. CDR3 length: 16 residues. CDR1 is SGHRS and CDR2 is YFSETQ in the germline V gene.

The chain recombines TRBV18 with TRBJ2-4; D tentatively reads TRBD1 or TRBD2 (6 bases each). The V gene lost 4 bases and the J gene lost 0 bases, with 16 bases spanning the gap. The CDR3 has 17 residues. The germline CDR1 and CDR2 sequences are KGHSH and LQKENI. In DNA form, the CDR3 reads TGTGCCAGCTCACATGGAGGGGGGCGCGGAGCCAAAAACATTCAGTACTTC. Encoded protein: CASSHGGGRGAKNIQYF.

The chain recombines TRBV9 with TRBJ2-5, with TRBD2 identical over 9 bases. The CDR3 totals 16 residues. V shed 4 bases, J shed 3 bases, and the junction held 10 bases outside the gene matches. The germline V gene encodes CDR1 SGDLS and CDR2 YYNGEE. CDR3 in DNA: TGTGCCAGCAGCCGTTTGTTAGCGGGGGTGGAAGAGACCCAGTACTTC. The encoded protein is CASSRLLAGVEETQYF.

This chain joins TRBV6-1 and TRBJ1-2; possible D gene TRBD1, 5 bases. Looked up from germline, CDR1 is MNHNS and CDR2 is SASEGT. The germline V and J ends were trimmed by 5 bases and 4 bases, with 8 bases remaining between them. The CDR3 totals 12 residues. The CDR3 bases are TGTGCCAGCAGTCAGGGATTCTATGGCTACACCTTC. It yields the protein CASSQGFYGYTF.

V usage is TRBV2 and J usage is TRBJ1-2; unclear D gene. Germline V gene lookup returns CDR1 SNHLY and CDR2 FYNNEI. The V end was cut by 5 bases, the J end by 6 bases, with 10 bases between. The CDR3 runs to 12 residues. This CDR3 is CASSPLANGYTF. CDR3 nucleotides: TGTGCCAGCAGTCCGCTCGCGAATGGCTACACCTTC.

The rearrangement joins TRBV5-4 to TRBJ2-7, with D perhaps given as TRBD1 or TRBD2 (5 bases each). With 4 bases removed from V and 7 bases from J, the gap between germline ends came to 24 bases. This CDR3 spans 16 amino acids. Germline CDR1 is SGHNT and CDR2 is YYREEE (reference sequence). The CDR3 region is CASSPFRPGPLGEQYF. The DNA for the CDR3 is TGTGCCAGCAGCCCGTTCCGCCCGGGACCGCTCGGAGAGCAGTACTTC.

The chain is built from TRBV5-1 and TRBJ1-4; D remains unclear. Germline lookup yields CDR1 SGHRS and CDR2 YFSETQ. The CDR3 has 14 amino acids. V lost 7 bases and J 4 bases, leaving 14 bases between the germline ends. The CDR3 coding sequence is TGCGCCAGCGCCGTCAACCGCTTTAATGAAAAACTGTTTTTT. It specifies CASAVNRFNEKLFF.

The chain employs TRBV2 and TRBJ1-1, with 7 bases lining up with TRBD1. Trimming removed 7 bases from V and 8 bases from J; junction bases left unmatched: 34. This CDR3 is built from 21 residues. Germline CDR1 and CDR2: SNHLY and FYNNEI. The CDR3 sequence: CASTTNPRALGDPRQGAEAFF. The CDR3 nucleotides are TGTGCCAGCACCACCAACCCCCGTGCATTGGGCGACCCTCGACAGGGTGCCGAAGCTTTCTTT.

The chain joins TRBV4-1 to TRBJ1-3, with D possibly being TRBD1 (6 bases). CDR3 length equals 16 residues. Trimming took off 0 bases at V and 4 bases at J, with 13 bases between the two ends. Germline V gives CDR1 MGHRA, CDR2 YSYEKL. The CDR3 sequence is CASSQERGQPGNTIYF. The CDR3 DNA is TGCGCCAGCAGCCAAGAACGAGGACAGCCCGGAAACACCATATATTTT.

The chain combines TRBV23-1 with TRBJ2-7, with D hard to call. TRBV23-1 counts as an open reading frame of uncertain function. The CDR3 loop spans 10 amino acids. V lost 4 bases and J lost 10, with 8 bases in between. The CDR3 DNA reads TGCGCCAGCAGTCTAGGACCCCAGTACTTC. Amino acids: CASSLGPQYF.

The V call is TRBV11-2, the J call TRBJ1-3; tentatively, D is TRBD1 (6 bases). This CDR3 has 17 amino acids. From germline, CDR1 is SGHAT and CDR2 FQNNGV. V was cut by 1 base and J by 0 bases, with 13 bases left in between. The CDR3 DNA reads as TGTGCCAGCAGCTTAGGCGTAACAGGGCTCTCTGGAAACACCATATATTTT. It encodes CASSLGVTGLSGNTIYF.

The DNA of the CDR3 is TGTGCCAGCTCGAGACAGAGCCGAGTGGAAAAACTGTTTTTT. As protein: CASSRQSRVEKLFF. The rearrangement links TRBV6-1 to TRBJ1-4; weak D call: TRBD1 (5 bases). CDR1 and CDR2 (germline): MNHNS, SASEGT. V lost 8 bases and J 8 bases, leaving 18 bases between the germline ends. This CDR3 is 14 amino acids long.

This rearrangement joins TRBV5-6 to TRBJ2-7, with 8 bases aligning to TRBD1. V lost 5 bases, J lost 2 bases, and 6 bases stayed unmatched. The germline V gene encodes CDR1 SGHDT and CDR2 YYEEEE. The CDR3 loop spans 14 amino acids. The CDR3 sequence is CASRYRDRTYEQYF. The CDR3 region has the DNA TGTGCCAGCAGATACCGGGACAGGACCTACGAGCAGTACTTC.

This clone has a handful of counts. The J gene is TRBJ2-3, the V gene TRBV7-6, with D tentatively TRBD2 (7 bases). The CDR3 is made up of 18 amino acids. Germline CDR1 is SGHVS and CDR2 is FNYEAQ. The germline V and J ends were trimmed by 2 bases and 2 bases, with 20 bases remaining between them. CDR3 region: CASSLRGEASGFTDTQYF. In nucleotides, the CDR3 is TGTGCCAGCAGCTTAAGGGGGGAGGCTAGCGGATTCACAGATACGCAGTATTTT.

The genes are TRBV10-3 and TRBJ2-7; perhaps TRBD1 as D (6 bases). V was clipped by 0 bases and J by 3 bases, with 9 bases between them. The CDR3 sequence is 14 residues long. The V gene's germline CDR1 is ENHRY and CDR2 SYGVKD. The CDR3 nucleotides are TGTGCCATCAGTGAGTCGGGACAAAACTACGAGCAGTACTTC. This sequence encodes CAISESGQNYEQYF.

V and J are TRBV2 and TRBJ1-1; D may be TRBD1 (5 bases). Trimming cost V 8 bases and J 5 bases, with 15 bases left between them. CDR1 SNHLY and CDR2 FYNNEI come from the germline V gene. This CDR3 has 13 amino acids. The CDR3 sequence is CASGTDWGTEAFF. CDR3 nucleotides: TGTGCCAGCGGCACAGACTGGGGGACTGAAGCTTTCTTT.

This chain joins TRBV18 and TRBJ1-4, with D possibly being TRBD1 (5 bases). CDR1 is KGHSH and CDR2 is LQKENI in the germline V gene. The CDR3 contains 16 residues. Trimming removed 3 bases from V and 4 bases from J, with 15 bases in between. DNA for the CDR3: TGTGCCAGCTCACCCAAGCCAGGGAAGGATAATGAAAAACTGTTTTTT. Its protein product is CASSPKPGKDNEKLFF.

CDR3 sequence (DNA): TGTGCCAGCAGTCCAAGGACAGGGGGTGTCCAAGAGACCCAGTACTTC. This encodes CASSPRTGGVQETQYF. This chain connects TRBV5-4 to TRBJ2-5; TRBD1 aligns across 10 bases. Germline CDR1 SGHNT, CDR2 YYREEE (reference sequence). CDR3 length equals 16 residues. V lost 5 bases and J lost 1; bases outside the gene matches: 8. The whole variable domain, filled in from reference TRBV5-4 and TRBJ2-5, reads ETGVTQSPTHLIKTRGQQVTLRCSSQSGHNTVSWYQQALGQGPQFIFQYYREEENGRGNFPPRFSGLQFPNYSSELNVNALELDDSALYLCASSPRTGGVQETQYFGPGTRLLVL.

The rearrangement joins TRBV7-9 to TRBJ2-5, with 7 bases lining up with TRBD2. Germline CDR1 SEHNR, CDR2 FQNEAQ (reference sequence). The CDR3 loop spans 15 amino acids. The V segment lost 7 bases and the J segment 2 bases; nucleotides outside the gene matches: 10. The CDR3 region has the DNA TGTGCCAGCACCCGCGGGGGTGGTCTTCAAGAGACCCAGTACTTC. It specifies CASTRGGGLQETQYF.

The rearrangement links TRBV6-1 to TRBJ2-1; 13 nucleotides agree with TRBD2. Looked up from germline, CDR1 is MNHNS and CDR2 is SASEGT. The CDR3 is made up of 15 amino acids. Losses at the gene ends were 6 bases for V and 6 bases for J; bases not matched to a gene: 5. CDR3 nucleotide sequence: TGTGCCAGCAGAACTAGCGGGGGGGCCCGCAATGAGCAGTTCTTC. Amino acid sequence: CASRTSGGARNEQFF.

The chain has TRBV12-5 and TRBJ2-7; D is unresolved. Germline V gene lookup returns CDR1 LGHNT and CDR2 FRNRAP. This CDR3 comprises 12 residues. V gave up 3 bases and J gave up 4 bases, with 7 bases separating them. The chain's CDR3 is CASGFRSYEQYF. For the CDR3, the DNA is TGTGCTAGTGGTTTCCGCAGTTACGAGCAGTACTTC.

The chain combines TRBV29-1 with TRBJ2-1; D is unresolved. V was cut by 6 bases and J by 0 bases, with 9 bases left in between. The CDR3 has 13 residues. The V gene's germline CDR1 is SQVTM and CDR2 ANQGSEA. CDR3 residues: CSVTLSSYNEQFF. Here the CDR3 DNA reads TGCAGCGTGACCCTGAGCTCCTACAATGAGCAGTTCTTC.

The CDR3 nucleotides are TGTGCCAGCAGCCAAGTTAGCCCCACAGCCGGGACAGCTGACAATGAGCAGTTCTTC. Its translation is CASSQVSPTAGTADNEQFF. The rearrangement joins TRBV4-2 to TRBJ2-1; 7 bases agree with TRBD1. Germline CDR1 is LGHNA and CDR2 is YNFKEQ. The CDR3 sequence is 19 residues long. The junction had 17 bases not matched to a gene; V was cut back by 1 base and J by 5 bases.

This chain uses TRBV19 with TRBJ2-2; TRBD2 matches 8 bases. With 7 bases clipped from V and 5 bases from J, the junction kept 12 bases outside the gene matches. Germline CDR1 and CDR2: LNHDA and SQIVND (reference sequence). CDR3 length: 16 residues. CDR3 sequence (DNA): TGTGCCAGTACCCCCGCCGGGAGGGGGGGGACCGGGGAGCTGTTTTTT. This codes for CASTPAGRGGTGELFF.

The V call is TRBV27, the J call TRBJ1-1; D unclear. There are 14 residues in the CDR3. V shed 2 bases and J shed 6 bases, with 13 bases lying between them. Germline V gene data show CDR1 as MNHEY and CDR2 as SMNVEV (reference sequence). This CDR3 reads CASSLIGQSAEAFF. DNA of the CDR3: TGTGCCAGCAGTTTAATTGGGCAGAGCGCTGAAGCTTTCTTT.